The 6 T cell receptor beta chains in this list originate from one sample, sequenced in a study of cytomegalovirus exposure and HLA in healthy donors. It was with 60 Vbeta and 13 Jbeta primers that the PCR ran. Generated by immunoSEQ multiplex PCR, the TCRdb table keeps only in-frame clones and is missing some. The table records 110,000 or so clones, around 77% of them present only once. The specimen was PBMCs. The source is a man aged 35-49 years in good health and CMV-seropositive.

The table lists this clone with a few counts. The CDR3 DNA reads as TGCAGCGGCGTGATTCAGGGATACACTGAAGCTTTCTTT. As protein: CSGVIQGYTEAFF. The genes are TRBV29-1 and TRBJ1-1; D is possibly TRBD1 (5 bases). The CDR3 contains 13 residues. V shed 7 bases and J shed 3 bases, with 15 bases lying between them. CDR1 SQVTM and CDR2 ANQGSEA come from the germline V gene.

The chain is built from TRBV4-1 and TRBJ2-1, with a weak D call TRBD1 (6 bases). The V end lost 0 bases, the J end lost 0 bases, and 15 bases lay between the germline ends. CDR1 is MGHRA, CDR2 YSYEKL, per germline. CDR3 length: 18 residues. The CDR3 DNA sequence: TGCGCCAGCAGCCAAGATTTTCAGGGGTTCAGCTCCTACAATGAGCAGTTCTTC. It codes for CASSQDFQGFSSYNEQFF.

Points on this clone: The same CDR3 can be traced to other DNA sequences in this sample. The chain couples TRBV28 to TRBJ2-1; tentative D call: TRBD2 (6 bases). The CDR3 extends over 14 amino acids. The V gene's germline CDR1 is MDHEN and CDR2 SYDVKM. Trimming removed 6 bases from V and 1 base from J, with 10 bases in between. CDR3 amino acids: CASRSGGSYNEQFF. In DNA form, the CDR3 reads TGTGCCAGCAGGTCCGGAGGGTCCTACAATGAGCAGTTCTTC.

The chain employs TRBV6-6 and TRBJ1-1; D perhaps matches TRBD1 (6 bases). The germline V gene encodes CDR1 MNHNY and CDR2 SVGAGI (reference sequence). V was pared by 8 bases and J by 1 base, with 14 bases between. The CDR3 consists of 14 residues. The CDR3 loop reads CASSLGGGNTEAFF. The DNA of the CDR3 is TGTGCCAGCTCCCTTGGGGGCGGGAACACTGAAGCTTTCTTT.

The V call is TRBV2, the J call TRBJ2-1, with TRBD2 matching over 12 bases. J gave up 7 bases and V 3 bases, and 4 bases lay outside the gene matches. Germline loops: CDR1 SNHLY, CDR2 FYNNEI. The CDR3 extends over 15 amino acids. DNA of the CDR3: TGTGCCAGCAGTGACGCGACTAGCGGGGGAAATGAGCAGTTCTTC. Translated: CASSDATSGGNEQFF. Full variable domain (outside the CDR3, taken from reference TRBV2 and TRBJ2-1): EPEVTQTPSHQVTQMGQEVILRCVPISNHLYFYWYRQILGQKVEFLVSFYNNEISEKSEIFDDQFSVERPDGSNFTLKIRSTKLEDSAMYFCASSDATSGGNEQFFGPGTRLTVL.

The J gene is TRBJ1-4, the V gene TRBV27; D possibly corresponds to TRBD1 (6 bases). Per the germline V gene, CDR1 is MNHEY and CDR2 is SMNVEV (reference sequence). The CDR3 consists of 15 residues. The V end lost 7 bases, the J end lost 3 bases, and 15 bases lay between the germline ends. As DNA, the CDR3 is TGTGCCAGCACTTCTAGCGGGGGCTCTAATGAAAAACTGTTTTTT. Protein sequence: CASTSSGGSNEKLFF.